The rows below give T cell receptor beta chains drawn from one sample of a study of T-cell reconstitution after alpha-beta-depleted transplantation in children. TCRdb processed the PCR reads anew with MiXCR; each CDR3 protein has one entry. The sample lists 200,000 or so distinct CDR3 sequences; approximately 6% were seen once. Sequences were derived from PBMCs, sampled before TCRalphabeta/CD19-depleted stem cell transplant. The receptors were sampled from a girl in the first two years of life with combined immunodeficiency, due to receive a stem cell transplant. Both conserved end residues are part of each CDR3. The D gene is left open where the match is weak. Clone size, where shown, is once, few, many, or a class for clones that have expanded.

size: many
V: TRBV6-5
J: TRBJ2-7
D: TRBD2
CDR3: CASIGGLNEQYF
DNA: TGTGCCAGCATCGGGGGGTTAAACGAGCAGTACTTC

size: many
V: TRBV28
J: TRBJ1-2
D: NA
CDR3: CASSLGFGQGHYVYTF
DNA: TGTGCCAGCAGTTTAGGTTTCGGGCAGGGACACTATGTCTACACCTTC

size: many
V: TRBV28
J: TRBJ2-1
D: NA
CDR3: CASSFRLINEQFF
DNA: TGTGCCAGCAGTTTTAGGCTAATCAATGAGCAGTTCTTC

size: NA
V: TRBV21-1
J: TRBJ1-2
D: NA
CDR3: CASSKKKGQGVDYGYTF
DNA: TGTGCCAGCAGCAAAAAAAAAGGACAGGGGGTGGACTATGGCTACACCTTC

size: many
V: TRBV27
J: TRBJ2-7
D: TRBD2
CDR3: CASNSLGASGPYEQYF
DNA: TGTGCCAGCAATTCCCTAGGGGCTAGCGGTCCCTACGAGCAGTACTTC

size: few
V: TRBV7-2
J: TRBJ2-3
D: NA
CDR3: CASKGVGGTDTQYF
DNA: TGTGCCAGCAAGGGGGTGGGTGGCACAGATACGCAGTATTTT

size: NA
V: TRBV6-2/TRBV6-3
J: TRBJ2-7
D: TRBD2
CDR3: CASRTPSGSFSLSSYEQYF
DNA: TGTGCCAGCAGAACTCCTAGCGGGAGTTTTTCTCTTAGCTCCTACGAGCAGTACTTC

size: many
V: TRBV7-8
J: TRBJ2-5
D: TRBD2
CDR3: CASSLDGLAGETQYF
DNA: TGTGCCAGCAGCTTAGATGGACTAGCGGGAGAGACCCAGTACTTC

size: many
V: TRBV7-2
J: TRBJ2-7
D: TRBD1
CDR3: CASSSGQGRAAQYF
DNA: TGTGCCAGCAGCTCAGGACAGGGTCGGGCTGCGCAGTACTTC

size: many
V: TRBV12-5
J: TRBJ1-1
D: NA
CDR3: CASGTENTEAFF
DNA: TGTGCTAGTGGTACCGAGAACACTGAAGCTTTCTTT

size: many
V: TRBV5-1
J: TRBJ2-2
D: TRBD2
CDR3: CASSRGGVAGELFF
DNA: TGCGCCAGCAGCCGGGGGGGAGTCGCCGGGGAGCTGTTTTTT

size: few
V: TRBV29-1
J: TRBJ1-2
D: NA
CDR3: CSVDSDYREPRGGGYTF
DNA: TGCAGCGTGGACTCAGACTACCGGGAACCCCGAGGGGGTGGCTACACCTTC

size: many
V: TRBV6-1
J: TRBJ2-2
D: NA
CDR3: CASTPLRASTGELFF
DNA: TGTGCCAGCACCCCCTTACGGGCTAGTACCGGGGAGCTGTTTTTT

size: few
V: TRBV12-3/TRBV12-4
J: TRBJ2-7
D: NA
CDR3: CASSSSLYEQYF
DNA: TGTGCCAGCAGTTCTAGCCTCTACGAGCAGTACTTC

size: many
V: TRBV25-1
J: TRBJ2-1
D: NA
CDR3: CASSELASYNEQFF
DNA: TGTGCCAGCAGTGAATTGGCGTCCTACAATGAGCAGTTCTTC

size: many
V: TRBV6-2/TRBV6-3
J: TRBJ2-1
D: NA
CDR3: CASSASWGFSYNEQFF
DNA: TGTGCCAGCAGTGCGAGCTGGGGGTTCTCCTACAATGAGCAGTTCTTC